The 8 T cell receptor beta chains reported below all come from one sample, sequenced in a study of T-cell reconstitution after alpha-beta-depleted transplantation in children. Unique molecular identifiers tagged the TCRbeta library. TCRdb re-analysed the PCR reads in MiXCR, keeping a single row per CDR3 protein. The sample contains 670,000 or so distinct CDR3 sequences, over 10% of which appear only once. The source was PBMCs, collected before TCRalphabeta/CD19-depleted stem cell transplant. The receptors originated from a girl aged 2-10 years with congenital amegakaryocytic thrombocytopenia, due to receive a stem cell transplant.

Ten or more counts support this clonotype. The CDR3 DNA follows: TGCAGTGGCTCGCCGGGCAGCTCCTACAATGAGCAGTTCTTC. It is translated as CSGSPGSSYNEQFF. The chain carries TRBV20-1 and TRBJ2-1; unclear D gene. The germline V gene encodes CDR1 DFQATT and CDR2 SNEGSKA (reference sequence). V shed 7 bases and J shed 0 bases, with 13 bases lying between them. The CDR3 consists of 14 residues.

This clonotype was seen ten or more times. The chain has TRBV7-8 and TRBJ1-4; no firm D call. Trimming stripped 5 bases from V and 7 bases from J, with 11 bases between. The CDR3 runs 13 residues. Germline V CDR1 and CDR2: SGHVS, FQNEAQ. In nucleotides, the CDR3 is TGTGCCAGCAGCCATGAGCCAAGTGAAAAACTGTTTTTT. It is translated as CASSHEPSEKLFF. The whole variable domain, filled in from reference TRBV7-8 and TRBJ1-4, reads GAGVSQSPRYKVAKRGQDVALRCDPISGHVSLFWYQQALGQGPEFLTYFQNEAQLDKSGLPSDRFFAERPEGSVSTLKIQRTQQEDSAVYLCASSHEPSEKLFFGSGTQLSVL.

There are many counts of this clonotype. V is TRBV20-1 and J is TRBJ2-3; perhaps TRBD2 as D (6 bases). CDR3 size: 15 residues. V was pared by 6 bases and J by 1 base, with 17 bases between. The germline V gene has CDR1 DFQATT and CDR2 SNEGSKA (reference sequence). Here the CDR3 DNA reads TGCAGTGCCCGCGGCCTGCGGGGAGGCACAGATACGCAGTATTTT. This translates into CSARGLRGGTDTQYF.

This chain links TRBV13 with TRBJ2-1; 7 nucleotides line up with TRBD1. Germline CDR1 reads PRHDT; CDR2 reads FYEKMQ (reference sequence). This CDR3 is built from 13 residues. V was clipped by 5 bases and J by 10 bases; unmatched bases: 8. In nucleotides, the CDR3 is TGTGCCAGCAGCGGAAGACAGGGCCGCGAGCAGTTCTTC. Protein product: CASSGRQGREQFF.

This clonotype came up many times. The chain recombines TRBV6-5 with TRBJ2-3; D is unclear. V was clipped by 4 bases and J by 6 bases, with 11 bases between them. Germline V CDR1 and CDR2: MNHEY, SVGAGI. The CDR3 length is 13 residues. CDR3: CASSSQVRDTQYF. The CDR3 bases are TGTGCCAGCAGTTCCCAAGTACGCGATACGCAGTATTTT.

About this clonotype itself: A much larger clone lies a single base off, so this may be a read error. J is TRBJ1-1 and V is TRBV5-1, with D perhaps matching TRBD1 (6 bases). There are 17 residues in the CDR3. The germline CDR1 and CDR2 sequences are SGHRS and YFSETQ. The V end lost 3 bases, the J end lost 0 bases, and 18 bases lay between the germline ends. The CDR3 bases are TGCGCCAGCAGCTACAAACCGTCGGGGGCCTTGAACACTGAAGCTTTCTTT. It is translated as CASSYKPSGALNTEAFF.

This clonotype was seen only a few times. J is TRBJ2-7 and V is TRBV4-2; 8 bases agree with TRBD1. Germline V CDR1 and CDR2: LGHNA, YNFKEQ. Trimming cost V 4 bases and J 0 bases; bases outside gene matches: 8. The CDR3 has 16 residues. CDR3 in amino acids: CASSPTRTGSSYEQYF. CDR3 sequence (DNA): TGTGCCAGCAGCCCTACCCGGACAGGGAGCTCCTACGAGCAGTACTTC.

In its sample, this clonotype was seen a few times. CDR3 DNA: TGTGCCAGCAGTTTAAACAGGTGGGATGGCTACACCTTC. Amino acids: CASSLNRWDGYTF. V and J are TRBV12-3 or TRBV12-4 and TRBJ1-2; tentative D call: TRBD1 (5 bases). Trimming left V 2 bases short and J 6 bases short, with 10 bases between. The CDR3 has 13 residues.